This TCR beta chain is from a study of T cell repertoires in cytomegalovirus infection. Across the whole study: TCR beta signatures that were public indicated CMV infection and matching HLA type.

Looked up from germline, CDR1 is MNHNY and CDR2 is SVGAGI (reference sequence). Trimming cost V 1 base and J 7 bases; bases outside gene matches: 6. This CDR3 has 15 residues. TCRdb itself ran the reads through MiXCR, one entry per CDR3 protein. This sample carries about 260,000 distinct CDR3 sequences, roughly 15% of them seen once, and the ten largest clones take 8.5% to 10%. The clonotype comes from a human donor in good health (CMV status not recorded). Some clones in this sample may be carry-over from other donors' samples. The chain couples TRBV6-6 to TRBJ2-1; 8 positions agree with TRBD1. Sequenced input: PBMCs. The CDR3 reads CASSYLARDRNEQFF. The CDR3 bases are TGTGCCAGCAGTTACTTAGCGCGGGACAGGAATGAGCAGTTCTTC.